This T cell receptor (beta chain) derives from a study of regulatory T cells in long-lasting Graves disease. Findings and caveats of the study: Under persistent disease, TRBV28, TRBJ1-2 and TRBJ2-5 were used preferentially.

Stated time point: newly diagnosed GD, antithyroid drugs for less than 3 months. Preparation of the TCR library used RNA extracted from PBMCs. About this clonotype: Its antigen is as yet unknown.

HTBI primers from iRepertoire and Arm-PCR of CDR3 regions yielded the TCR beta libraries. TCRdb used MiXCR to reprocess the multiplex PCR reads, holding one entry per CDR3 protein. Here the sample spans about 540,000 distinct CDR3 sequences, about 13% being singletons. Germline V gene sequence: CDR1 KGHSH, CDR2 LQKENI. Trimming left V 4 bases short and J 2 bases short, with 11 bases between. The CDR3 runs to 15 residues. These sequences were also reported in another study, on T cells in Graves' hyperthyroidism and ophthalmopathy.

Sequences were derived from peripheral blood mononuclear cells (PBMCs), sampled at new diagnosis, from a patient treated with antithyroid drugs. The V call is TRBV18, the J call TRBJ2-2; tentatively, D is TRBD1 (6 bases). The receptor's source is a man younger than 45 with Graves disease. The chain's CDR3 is CASSHRDTNTGELFF. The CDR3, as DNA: TGTGCCAGCTCACACCGGGACACTAACACCGGGGAGCTGTTTTTT.